The T cell receptor beta chain described here comes from a study of T cell repertoires in cytomegalovirus infection. TCRdb fed the reads into MiXCR, producing one record per CDR3 protein. Of roughly 500,000 distinct CDR3 sequences in the sample, 15% to 20% are singletons; the top ten hold around 25%. Looked up from germline, CDR1 is LGHNA and CDR2 is YNFKEQ. The V and J ends lost 4 bases and 0 bases, in that order; junction bases with no gene match: 5. This CDR3 comprises 16 residues. The sequenced sample was CD8+ T cells from PBMCs. The chain recombines TRBV4-2 with TRBJ2-3, with TRBD2 matching 9 bases. The source of this sequence is a human donor in good health (CMV status not recorded). Some clones in this sample may be carry-over from other donors' samples. The CDR3 region is CASSPEGLASTDTQYF. The CDR3 region has the DNA TGTGCCAGCAGCCCTGAGGGACTAGCTAGCACAGATACGCAGTATTTT.